This T cell receptor beta chain was profiled in a study of T cell repertoires in cytomegalovirus infection. CDR3 size: 14 residues. Trimming shortened V by 5 bases and J by 9 bases, and 20 bases separated the two germline ends. Germline V CDR1 and CDR2: MNHEY, SVGEGT. From the reads, TCRdb called clonotypes with MiXCR, one entry per CDR3 protein. This table holds some 270,000 distinct CDR3 sequences, roughly a fifth found once. This clonotype occurred once. Its antigen is undetermined. V usage is TRBV6-2 or TRBV6-3 and J usage is TRBJ2-7; TRBD2 is a possible D gene (5 bases). Sequenced material: cultured PBMCs, taken from culture after CMV antigen stimulation. The receptor was derived from a human donor in good health (CMV status not recorded). Some clones in this sample may be carry-over from other donors' samples. DNA for the CDR3: TGTGCCAGCAGTGTTGGAGGACCGCCGCGGCGGCAGTACTTC. Amino acid sequence: CASSVGGPPRRQYF.